These 21 T cell receptor beta chains were sequenced from one sample in a study of blood T cell repertoires in COVID-19. The method was immunoSEQ multiplex PCR; TCRdb's version includes in-frame clones alone and lacks a portion of them. The sample includes some 400,000 clones, more than 75% of them seen just once. What was sequenced was peripheral blood. Source of these receptors: a woman in her 30s with COVID-19, enrolled during active disease.

In its sample, this clone was seen once. As DNA, the CDR3 is TGTGCCAGCAGTTACTCGAGGATTGAAAAGGAGCAGTTCTTC. The encoded protein is CASSYSRIEKEQFF. The gene calls are TRBV6-5 and TRBJ2-1; D ambiguous. The CDR3 extends over 14 amino acids. Germline V lookup: CDR1 MNHEY, CDR2 SVGAGI. Trimming left V 0 bases short and J 10 bases short, with 13 bases between.

J is TRBJ1-3 and V is TRBV7-9; 11 nucleotides agree with TRBD1. Germline V gives CDR1 SEHNR, CDR2 FQNEAQ (reference sequence). The ends lost 10 bases at V and 0 bases at J; junction bases unmatched: 14. The length of the CDR3 is 18 residues. CDR3 residues: CATTPGQGAVNSGNTIYF. CDR3 nucleotides: TGTGCCACCACACCCGGACAGGGGGCTGTCAACTCTGGAAACACCATATATTTT.

V usage is TRBV4-1 and J usage is TRBJ2-2, with 11 bases lining up with TRBD2. The V gene's germline CDR1 is MGHRA and CDR2 YSYEKL. V trimming: 0 bases; J trimming: 6 bases; junction bases outside the gene matches: 9. This CDR3 comprises 18 residues. The CDR3 nucleotides are TGCGCCAGCAGCCAAGATAGTCACGAACTAGCGGGAGCCGGGGAGCTGTTTTTT. It translates to CASSQDSHELAGAGELFF.

This rearrangement joins TRBV19 to TRBJ1-5; D is possibly TRBD1 (5 bases). Germline CDR1 reads LNHDA; CDR2 reads SQIVND (reference sequence). V lost 2 bases and J 1 base, leaving 15 bases between the germline ends. This CDR3 has 17 residues. CDR3 bases: TGTGCCAGTAGTATACCTTCGAGGGGAGGAAGCAATCAGCCCCAGCATTTT. It yields the protein CASSIPSRGGSNQPQHF.

V usage is TRBV6-5 and J usage is TRBJ1-4, with 7 bases identical to TRBD1. The CDR3 is made up of 15 amino acids. The germline V gene encodes CDR1 MNHEY and CDR2 SVGAGI. J was trimmed by 8 bases and V by 0 bases; bases with no gene match: 6. The CDR3 protein is CASSYSEGASEKLFF. CDR3 nucleotides: TGTGCCAGCAGTTACTCAGAGGGGGCGTCGGAAAAACTGTTTTTT.

The chain couples TRBV7-8 to TRBJ2-2, with unresolved D. The CDR3 totals 14 residues. V lost 2 bases, J lost 2 bases, and 6 bases lay in between. Germline CDR1 reads SGHVS; CDR2 reads FQNEAQ. The CDR3 sequence is CASSLKANTGELFF. The CDR3 coding sequence is TGTGCCAGCAGCTTAAAAGCAAACACCGGGGAGCTGTTTTTT.

The chain employs TRBV4-1 and TRBJ2-5, with 8 bases aligning to TRBD1. With V trimmed by 3 bases and J by 2 bases, 2 bases remained unmatched. Germline V gives CDR1 MGHRA, CDR2 YSYEKL. This CDR3 has 14 residues. The CDR3 reads CASSQWTGQETQYF. Written as DNA, the CDR3 is TGCGCCAGCAGCCAGTGGACAGGGCAAGAGACCCAGTACTTC.

The chain employs TRBV19 and TRBJ1-3; D may be TRBD1 (6 bases). This CDR3 has 15 amino acids. Between the trimmed V and J ends, which lost 6 bases and 2 bases, there was a span of 14 bases. Germline V CDR1 and CDR2: LNHDA, SQIVND (reference sequence). The CDR3 DNA reads as TGTGCCAGTAGCACCGGGACACCACCTGGAAACACCATATATTTT. This codes for CASSTGTPPGNTIYF.

The chain has TRBV11-2 and TRBJ2-1; 8 bases agree with TRBD2. CDR3 length equals 16 residues. V shed 5 bases and J 3 bases; nucleotides not matched to a gene: 9. Germline loops: CDR1 SGHAT, CDR2 FQNNGV. CDR3 region: CASSPRLASFYNEQFF. The CDR3 DNA is TGTGCCAGCAGCCCCCGACTAGCGTCCTTCTACAATGAGCAGTTCTTC.

The table lists this clone with a few counts. V and J are TRBV10-2 and TRBJ2-1; 11 nucleotides match TRBD1. J lost 7 bases, V lost 7 bases, and 6 bases had no gene match. The germline V gene has CDR1 WSHSY and CDR2 SAAADI. The CDR3 is 14 residues long. CDR3 loop: CASKTGQGANEQFF. CDR3 bases: TGCGCCAGCAAGACCGGACAGGGGGCTAATGAGCAGTTCTTC.

This clone has a handful of counts. The gene calls are TRBV15 and TRBJ2-1; TRBD2 matches 9 bases. CDR1 and CDR2 from the germline V gene are LNHNV and YYDKDF (reference sequence). With 1 base clipped from V and 6 bases from J, the junction kept 1 base outside the gene matches. The CDR3 length is 14 residues. CDR3: CATSRGLAVNEQFF. CDR3 bases: TGTGCCACCAGCAGAGGACTAGCGGTCAATGAGCAGTTCTTC.

This CDR3 is CASGFGNYGYTF. CDR3 DNA sequence: TGTGCTAGTGGTTTCGGTAACTATGGCTACACCTTC. This chain connects TRBV12-5 to TRBJ1-2; no clear D gene. CDR1 LGHNT and CDR2 FRNRAP come from the germline V gene. V was shortened by 3 bases and J by 1 base, with 3 bases between the two germline ends. This CDR3 is built from 12 residues.

The genes are TRBV6-5 and TRBJ2-7; 10 nucleotides match TRBD1. The CDR3 is 15 amino acids. CDR1 and CDR2 (germline): MNHEY, SVGAGI. The V segment lost 6 bases and the J segment 4 bases; nucleotides outside the gene matches: 9. CDR3 nucleotides: TGTGCCAGCAGGCCTGTCTGGGACAGGGGTTACGAGCAGTACTTC. It codes for CASRPVWDRGYEQYF.

J is TRBJ1-2 and V is TRBV18; D is undetermined. Germline V gene lookup returns CDR1 KGHSH and CDR2 LQKENI. Trimming shortened V by 6 bases and J by 6 bases, and 17 bases separated the two germline ends. CDR3 size: 14 residues. The CDR3 DNA reads as TGTGCCAGCTCCCCAGAGGGAGGGTATAATGGCTACACCTTC. This translates into CASSPEGGYNGYTF.

V and J are TRBV30 and TRBJ2-7, with 10 bases aligning to TRBD2. The germline V gene has CDR1 GTSNPN and CDR2 SVGIG (reference sequence). The CDR3 is 16 residues long. V gave up 0 bases and J gave up 0 bases; unmatched junction bases: 5. The CDR3 nucleotides are TGTGCCTGGAGTGTAAGACTAGCGGGTACCTCCTACGAGCAGTACTTC. It translates to CAWSVRLAGTSYEQYF.

The chain recombines TRBV15 with TRBJ1-5, with D possibly being TRBD1 (5 bases). The V end was cut by 3 bases, the J end by 5 bases, with 8 bases between. CDR3 length: 13 amino acids. The V gene's germline CDR1 is LNHNV and CDR2 YYDKDF (reference sequence). The CDR3 is CATSRQGYQPQHF. The CDR3 DNA reads TGTGCCACCAGCAGGCAGGGTTATCAGCCCCAGCATTTT. The whole variable domain, filled in from reference TRBV15 and TRBJ1-5, reads DAMVIQNPRYQVTQFGKPVTLSCSQTLNHNVMYWYQQKSSQAPKLLFHYYDKDFNNEADTPDNFQSRRPNTSFCFLDIRSPGLGDTAMYLCATSRQGYQPQHFGDGTRLSIL.

The J gene is TRBJ2-1, the V gene TRBV12-1; the D call of TRBD1 is as the table states it, not checked on the DNA. TRBV12-1 is termed a pseudogene. The CDR3 covers 17 residues. This chain's CDR3 is CASSWGPEGATYNEQFF. Written as DNA, the CDR3 is TGTGCCAGCAGCTGGGGCCCAGAGGGGGCAACCTACAATGAGCAGTTCTTC.

This clone occurred a few times. The V call is TRBV3-1 (or the pseudogene TRBV3-2), the J call TRBJ2-3, with TRBD2 as a possible D gene (6 bases). The CDR3 covers 13 residues. Germline V gene lookup returns CDR1 LGHDT and CDR2 YNNKEL (reference sequence). V was shortened by 5 bases and J by 4 bases, with 10 bases between the two germline ends. The CDR3 protein is CASSRDSPDTQYF. The CDR3 coding sequence is TGTGCCAGCAGCAGGGACTCTCCAGATACGCAGTATTTT.

The DNA of the CDR3 is TGTGCCAGCAGCCAGACAGGGATGGAGACCCAGTACTTC. It yields the protein CASSQTGMETQYF. J is TRBJ2-5 and V is TRBV5-4; 7 bases match TRBD1. Germline V CDR1 and CDR2: SGHNT, YYREEE (reference sequence). With 4 bases clipped from V and 5 bases from J, the junction kept 5 bases outside the gene matches. The CDR3 runs to 13 residues.

This rearrangement joins TRBV10-3 to TRBJ2-3, with D uncertain. Trimming removed 5 bases from V and 0 bases from J, with 12 bases in between. CDR1 ENHRY and CDR2 SYGVKD come from the germline V gene. The CDR3 totals 15 residues. DNA of the CDR3: TGTGCCATCAGTACCTCCCAGGCTAGCACAGATACGCAGTATTTT. It translates to CAISTSQASTDTQYF.

This sequence joins TRBV5-5 and TRBJ2-1, with a possible D match to TRBD2 (5 bases). Germline CDR1 reads SGHKS; CDR2 reads YYEKEE (reference sequence). The V end lost 4 bases, the J end lost 1 base, and 12 bases lay between the germline ends. The CDR3 contains 15 residues. The CDR3 sequence is CASSPWETSYNEQFF. CDR3 nucleotide sequence: TGTGCCAGCAGCCCTTGGGAGACATCCTACAATGAGCAGTTCTTC.